Each of the 7 T cell receptor beta chains below was sequenced from the same sample in a study of T cells in localized non-small cell lung cancer. Produced via immunoSEQ multiplex PCR; TCRdb's table is partial and in-frame only. The sample has fewer than 20,000 clones, 91% seen once; the top ten hold under 3.5%. The sample consisted of peripheral blood, taken before any cancer treatment. These TCRs come from a woman aged 40 to 75 with stage I lung adenocarcinoma.

This CDR3 is CASSHGQGSRGEQYF. The CDR3, as DNA: TGTGCCAGCAGCCACGGACAGGGATCACGGGGCGAGCAGTACTTC. The chain couples TRBV2 to TRBJ2-7; 8 nucleotides line up with TRBD1. Unmatched junction bases numbered 13, after V lost 6 bases and J lost 6 bases. This CDR3 has 15 residues. Per germline, CDR1 SNHLY and CDR2 FYNNEI.

This chain joins TRBV10-3 and TRBJ1-2; D may be TRBD1 (5 bases). Between the trimmed V and J ends, which lost 4 bases and 5 bases, there was a span of 14 bases. The CDR3 has 14 amino acids. Germline V gene sequence: CDR1 ENHRY, CDR2 SYGVKD. CDR3 amino acids: CAISGGGGDYGYTF. The CDR3 nucleotides are TGTGCCATCAGTGGCGGGGGGGGAGATTATGGCTACACCTTC.

J is TRBJ1-4 and V is TRBV25-1; D ambiguous. In germline, CDR1 is MGHDK, CDR2 SYGVNS. Between the trimmed V and J ends, which lost 11 bases and 2 bases, there was a span of 15 bases. The CDR3 is 14 amino acids. DNA for the CDR3: TGTGCCTCTGGGTTTAGTGCGACTAATGAAAAACTGTTTTTT. Its protein is CASGFSATNEKLFF.

The V and J genes are TRBV29-1 and TRBJ2-3; D is possibly TRBD2 (5 bases). V lost 1 base to trimming and J lost 3 bases, with 11 bases between them. The CDR3 has 14 amino acids. Germline CDR1 is SQVTM and CDR2 is ANQGSEA. In nucleotides, the CDR3 is TGCAGCGTTGAAGGGGGAAGCGGTACAGATACGCAGTATTTT. As protein: CSVEGGSGTDTQYF.

This chain connects TRBV5-4 to TRBJ1-3, with D uncertain. Per germline, CDR1 SGHNT and CDR2 YYREEE (reference sequence). This CDR3 region has 14 residues. V was pared by 0 bases and J by 0 bases, with 4 bases between. For the CDR3, the DNA is TGTGCCAGCAGCTTGGGAAACTCTGGAAACACCATATATTTT. Protein sequence: CASSLGNSGNTIYF.

The CDR3 is CASRIRGGTDTQYF. The CDR3 DNA is TGTGCCAGCAGGATTAGGGGAGGCACAGATACGCAGTATTTT. V usage is TRBV2 and J usage is TRBJ2-3; D may be TRBD1 or TRBD2 (5 bases each). Trimming took off 6 bases at V and 1 base at J, with 11 bases between the two ends. Germline V lookup: CDR1 SNHLY, CDR2 FYNNEI. CDR3 length: 14 residues.

The chain has TRBV5-6 and TRBJ1-4; 7 positions agree with TRBD1. CDR3 length: 15 amino acids. Germline V gene lookup returns CDR1 SGHDT and CDR2 YYEEEE. V lost 4 bases and J lost 1; bases outside the gene matches: 4. CDR3 sequence reads: CASSPNRGTNEKLFF. The DNA of the CDR3 is TGTGCCAGCAGCCCTAACAGGGGAACTAATGAAAAACTGTTTTTT.